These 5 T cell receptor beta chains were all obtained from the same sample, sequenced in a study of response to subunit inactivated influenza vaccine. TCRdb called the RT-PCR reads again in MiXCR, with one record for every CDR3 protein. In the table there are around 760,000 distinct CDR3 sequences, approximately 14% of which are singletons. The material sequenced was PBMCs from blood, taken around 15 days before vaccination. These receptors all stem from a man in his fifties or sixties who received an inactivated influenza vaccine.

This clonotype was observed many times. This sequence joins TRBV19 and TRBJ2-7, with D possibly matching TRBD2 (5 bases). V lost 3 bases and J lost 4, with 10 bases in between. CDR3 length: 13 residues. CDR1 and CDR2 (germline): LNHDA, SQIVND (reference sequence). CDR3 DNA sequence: TGTGCCAGTAGTATCAGCGGATCTTACGAGCAGTACTTC. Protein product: CASSISGSYEQYF. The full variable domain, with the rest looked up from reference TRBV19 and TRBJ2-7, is DGGITQSPKYLFRKEGQNVTLSCEQNLNHDAMYWYRQDPGQGLRLIYYSQIVNDFQKGDIAEGYSVSREKKESFPLTVTSAQKNPTAFYLCASSISGSYEQYFGPGTRLTVT.

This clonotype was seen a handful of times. CDR3: CSASGQGDYGYTF. CDR3 coding DNA: TGCAGTGCTAGTGGACAGGGTGACTATGGCTACACCTTC. The chain is built from TRBV20-1 and TRBJ1-2; 8 bases are a match to TRBD1. CDR1 and CDR2 from the germline V gene are DFQATT and SNEGSKA (reference sequence). V lost 3 bases, J lost 3 bases, and 3 bases stayed unmatched. The CDR3 is made up of 13 amino acids.

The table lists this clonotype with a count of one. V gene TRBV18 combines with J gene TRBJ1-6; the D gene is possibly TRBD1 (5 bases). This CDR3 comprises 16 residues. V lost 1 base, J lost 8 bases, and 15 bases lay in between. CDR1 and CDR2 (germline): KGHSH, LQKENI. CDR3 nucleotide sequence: TGTGCCAGCTCACCACAGAGACAGAGTCTGGATTCACCCCTCCACTTT. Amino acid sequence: CASSPQRQSLDSPLHF.

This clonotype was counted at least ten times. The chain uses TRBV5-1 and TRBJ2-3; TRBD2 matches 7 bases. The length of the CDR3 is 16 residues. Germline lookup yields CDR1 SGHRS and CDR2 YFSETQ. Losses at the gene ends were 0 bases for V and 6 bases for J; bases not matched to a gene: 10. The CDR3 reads CASSLEPSGLGDTQYF. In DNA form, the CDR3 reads TGCGCCAGCAGCTTGGAGCCTAGCGGCTTGGGGGATACGCAGTATTTT.

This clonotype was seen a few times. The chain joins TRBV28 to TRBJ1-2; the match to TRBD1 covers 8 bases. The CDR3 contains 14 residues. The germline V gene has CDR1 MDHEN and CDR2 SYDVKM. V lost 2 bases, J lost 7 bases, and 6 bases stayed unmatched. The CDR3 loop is CASSLRTGWSGYTF. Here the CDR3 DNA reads TGTGCCAGCAGTTTACGGACAGGGTGGTCTGGCTACACCTTC.